A single sample gave rise to the 30 T cell receptor beta chains below, sequenced in a study of PD-1 blockade in classical Hodgkin lymphoma. Sequencing was performed with immunoSEQ multiplex PCR; in TCRdb, only in-frame clones are kept and a portion is missing. The table shows some 150,000 clones, with less than 80% occurring only once. There was relapse after autologous stem cell transplantation in every patient, and there was variation in brentuximab vedotin exposure. The sample was peripheral blood mononuclear cells (PBMCs), taken before the second cycle of nivolumab. These receptor sequences come from a human donor with classical Hodgkin lymphoma.

The chain uses TRBV4-2 and TRBJ2-7; perhaps D is TRBD1 or TRBD2 (5 bases each). Trimming removed 0 bases at V and 8 bases at J, with 11 bases between. CDR1 is LGHNA, CDR2 YNFKEQ, per germline. This CDR3 has 13 residues. The CDR3 here is CASSQDRGVKQYF. The CDR3 DNA is TGTGCCAGCAGCCAAGATCGAGGGGTGAAGCAGTACTTC.

The chain combines TRBV19 with TRBJ2-7; no clear D. V was pared by 5 bases and J by 3 bases, with 14 bases between. The germline gives CDR1 LNHDA, CDR2 SQIVND (reference sequence). There are 14 residues in the CDR3. CDR3 nucleotide sequence: TGTGCCAGTAGTCCCACGGCCAGTAGCTACGAGCAGTACTTC. It specifies CASSPTASSYEQYF.

This chain links TRBV7-9 with TRBJ2-6; no clear D. Germline V gives CDR1 SEHNR, CDR2 FQNEAQ (reference sequence). V shed 5 bases and J shed 2 bases, with 10 bases lying between them. The CDR3 has 15 amino acids. CDR3: CASSHDLAGANVLTF. The CDR3 DNA sequence: TGTGCCAGCAGCCATGACCTGGCTGGGGCCAACGTCCTGACTTTC.

This rearrangement joins TRBV10-3 to TRBJ2-1; D may be TRBD2 (6 bases). V gave up 8 bases and J gave up 9 bases, with 11 bases separating them. The germline CDR1 and CDR2 sequences are ENHRY and SYGVKD. The CDR3 runs 11 residues. CDR3 residues: CAIGGITEQFF. DNA for the CDR3: TGTGCCATCGGAGGGATCACTGAGCAGTTCTTC.

V is TRBV6-1 and J is TRBJ2-2; D might be TRBD2 (5 bases). The CDR3 extends over 19 amino acids. V was trimmed by 1 base and J by 4 bases, leaving 22 bases between them. Germline values: CDR1 MNHNS, CDR2 SASEGT. In nucleotides, the CDR3 is TGTGCCAGCAGTGAAGAGTCGTTGAGGGCCGGTCTGCTCACCGGGGAGCTGTTTTTT. This encodes CASSEESLRAGLLTGELFF.

The gene calls are TRBV9 and TRBJ2-1; 7 nucleotides match TRBD2. The CDR3 covers 14 residues. The germline V gene encodes CDR1 SGDLS and CDR2 YYNGEE. After removal of 0 bases from V and 9 bases from J, the junction contained 6 bases not matched to a gene. In DNA form, the CDR3 reads TGTGCCAGCAGCGTAGGAGGGACTAAGGGTGAGCAGTTCTTC. It yields the protein CASSVGGTKGEQFF.

This clone has only one observation. CDR3 DNA sequence: TGTGCCAGCAGCTTAACCCCTGGGACAGGGGTTGAGCAGTACTTC. Protein sequence: CASSLTPGTGVEQYF. The chain recombines TRBV7-3 with TRBJ2-7; 10 bases agree with TRBD1. The J segment lost 7 bases and the V segment lost 0 bases, leaving 6 bases of the junction unmatched. The CDR3 consists of 15 residues. Germline CDR1 is SGHTA and CDR2 is FQGTGA.

In the case of this clone: Other DNA sequences within the sample encode an identical CDR3. The V call is TRBV6-5, the J call TRBJ1-2; D is uncertain. The CDR3 is 13 amino acids. V was pared by 2 bases and J by 4 bases, with 8 bases between. CDR1 is MNHEY, CDR2 SVGAGI, per germline. The CDR3 is CASSYGGPYGYTF. The CDR3 coding sequence is TGTGCCAGCAGTTACGGAGGGCCCTATGGCTACACCTTC.

This clone was counted a single time. This rearrangement joins TRBV15 to TRBJ2-7; TRBD2 aligns across 7 bases. The germline V gene has CDR1 LNHNV and CDR2 YYDKDF (reference sequence). CDR3 length: 17 amino acids. The V gene end was trimmed by 4 bases and the J gene end by 5 bases; junction bases not matched to a gene: 17. CDR3 in DNA: TGTGCCACCAGCAACGGCCTTGGGGGAGGGAGGGCCAACGAGCAGTACTTC. It specifies CATSNGLGGGRANEQYF.

This chain connects TRBV19 to TRBJ2-1, with 15 bases identical to TRBD2. The CDR3 has 14 residues. Germline V CDR1 and CDR2: LNHDA, SQIVND (reference sequence). V shed 6 bases and J 12 bases; nucleotides not matched to a gene: 6. The CDR3 DNA is TGTGCCAGTAGCTCGGGACTAGCGGGGGGCCTGCAGTTCTTC. Residues: CASSSGLAGGLQFF.

V usage is TRBV5-4 and J usage is TRBJ2-1, with 9 bases fitting TRBD2. Looked up from germline, CDR1 is SGHNT and CDR2 is YYREEE (reference sequence). V lost 2 bases to trimming and J lost 7 bases; unmatched junction nucleotides: 7. The CDR3 extends over 15 amino acids. CDR3 in amino acids: CASSFPRGGGNEQFF. The CDR3 DNA reads TGTGCCAGCAGCTTCCCGCGGGGGGGCGGGAATGAGCAGTTCTTC. The full variable domain, its missing parts supplied by reference TRBV5-4 and TRBJ2-1, is ETGVTQSPTHLIKTRGQQVTLRCSSQSGHNTVSWYQQALGQGPQFIFQYYREEENGRGNFPPRFSGLQFPNYSSELNVNALELDDSALYLCASSFPRGGGNEQFFGPGTRLTVL.

V gene TRBV13 combines with J gene TRBJ2-3; no reliable D call. Trimming stripped 8 bases from V and 6 bases from J, with 6 bases between. Germline V gives CDR1 PRHDT, CDR2 FYEKMQ (reference sequence). The CDR3 is 10 residues long. CDR3 protein: CASPADTQYF. CDR3 nucleotides: TGTGCCAGCCCGGCGGATACGCAGTATTTT.

The chain uses TRBV5-4 and TRBJ2-1; the D is unclear. The CDR3 totals 15 residues. CDR1 and CDR2 from the germline V gene are SGHNT and YYREEE (reference sequence). Trimming shortened V by 1 base and J by 0 bases, and 8 bases separated the two germline ends. CDR3 nucleotide sequence: TGTGCCAGCAGCTTGTGGCGGAGCTCCTACAATGAGCAGTTCTTC. It translates to CASSLWRSSYNEQFF.

CDR3 nucleotides: TGTGCCAGCAGCCGGGACCTAAATGAAAAACTGTTTTTT. Protein sequence: CASSRDLNEKLFF. This chain links TRBV7-2 with TRBJ1-4; perhaps TRBD1 as D (5 bases). The CDR3 sequence is 13 residues long. V gave up 5 bases and J gave up 5 bases, with 9 bases separating them. Germline V gene sequence: CDR1 SGHTA, CDR2 FQGNSA.

The rearrangement joins TRBV28 to TRBJ1-2; a weak D match, TRBD1 (5 bases). V lost 6 bases and J 1 base, leaving 9 bases between the germline ends. CDR1 is MDHEN, CDR2 SYDVKM, per germline. This CDR3 has 13 residues. CDR3 DNA sequence: TGTGCCAGCAGCTCAGGGAGTAACTATGGCTACACCTTC. This sequence encodes CASSSGSNYGYTF.

The gene calls are TRBV2 and TRBJ1-4; 7 positions match TRBD1. CDR3 length equals 14 residues. V lost 7 bases, J lost 4 bases, and 6 bases stayed unmatched. Germline CDR1 and CDR2: SNHLY and FYNNEI. The CDR3 DNA sequence: TGTGCCAGCATACGGGACAGAAATAATGAAAAACTGTTTTTT. Its protein is CASIRDRNNEKLFF.

This clone was counted between two and nine times. The chain recombines TRBV5-4 with TRBJ1-6, with D tentatively TRBD1 (6 bases). Germline CDR1 and CDR2: SGHNT and YYREEE (reference sequence). V lost 0 bases to trimming and J lost 10 bases, with 14 bases between them. The length of the CDR3 is 15 residues. CDR3 sequence: CASSLEGVVTSPLHF. The CDR3 nucleotides are TGTGCCAGCAGCTTGGAGGGGGTAGTGACGTCACCCCTCCACTTT.

This chain links TRBV9 with TRBJ2-5, with D perhaps given as TRBD1 or TRBD2 (5 bases each). The CDR3 contains 14 residues. Trimming left V 3 bases short and J 5 bases short, with 14 bases between. Germline-derived CDR1 and CDR2 are SGDLS and YYNGEE. The CDR3 region is CASSGGWIGETQYF. The CDR3 bases are TGTGCCAGCAGCGGGGGGTGGATTGGGGAGACCCAGTACTTC.

The chain combines TRBV7-9 with TRBJ2-3; D remains ambiguous. CDR1 is SEHNR, CDR2 FQNEAQ, per germline (reference sequence). CDR3 length equals 15 residues. Trimming shortened V by 8 bases and J by 4 bases, and 19 bases separated the two germline ends. For the CDR3, the DNA is TGTGCCAGCTACGGGTCCCCGGCAGGCTCAGATACGCAGTATTTT. Residues: CASYGSPAGSDTQYF.

A single count supports this clone. The same CDR3 arises from other DNA sequences in this sample as well. This chain joins TRBV7-9 and TRBJ1-3; 7 bases are shared with TRBD1. CDR3 length: 14 residues. CDR1 is SEHNR, CDR2 FQNEAQ, per germline (reference sequence). The ends lost 4 bases at V and 2 bases at J; junction bases unmatched: 2. The CDR3 region is CASSSDRAGNTIYF. The CDR3 DNA is TGTGCCAGCAGCTCAGACAGGGCTGGAAACACCATATATTTT.

This chain joins TRBV14 and TRBJ2-1; 11 bases map to TRBD2. The trim removed 0 bases at V and 9 bases at J, leaving 10 bases unmatched. The germline gives CDR1 SGHDN, CDR2 FVKESK. The CDR3 extends over 17 amino acids. The CDR3, as DNA: TGTGCCAGCAGCCAAGATAGGCTAGCGGGAGGATCGGTTGAGCAGTTCTTC. Translated, it gives CASSQDRLAGGSVEQFF.

The chain uses TRBV29-1 and TRBJ1-1; the match to TRBD1 covers 8 bases. V lost 7 bases and J lost 1; bases outside the gene matches: 2. The CDR3 length is 12 residues. CDR1 and CDR2 (germline): SQVTM, ANQGSEA. DNA for the CDR3: TGCAGCGACGGACAGGGGAACACTGAAGCTTTCTTT. It encodes CSDGQGNTEAFF.

V is TRBV6-1 and J is TRBJ2-7, with D possibly matching TRBD1 (6 bases). The CDR3 is 15 residues long. From germline, CDR1 is MNHNS and CDR2 SASEGT. With 2 bases removed from V and 0 bases from J, the gap between germline ends came to 11 bases. The CDR3 here is CASSENLDSSYEQYF. DNA for the CDR3: TGTGCCAGCAGTGAAAACCTGGACAGCTCCTACGAGCAGTACTTC.

This clone was seen ten or more times. The chain has TRBV29-1 and TRBJ1-1; no definite D call. The CDR3 contains 11 residues. Looked up from germline, CDR1 is SQVTM and CDR2 is ANQGSEA. V was pared by 6 bases and J by 1 base, with 6 bases between. CDR3 nucleotide sequence: TGCAGCGTGAAGTCGAACACTGAAGCTTTCTTT. It specifies CSVKSNTEAFF.

The V call is TRBV4-1, the J call TRBJ2-1; D might be TRBD2 (5 bases). CDR1 is MGHRA and CDR2 is YSYEKL in the germline V gene. The CDR3 is 16 amino acids. The V end lost 0 bases, the J end lost 5 bases, and 14 bases lay between the germline ends. The CDR3 is CASSQDSRTPNNEQFF. In nucleotides, the CDR3 is TGCGCCAGCAGCCAAGATTCACGGACTCCGAACAATGAGCAGTTCTTC.

J is TRBJ1-2 and V is TRBV9; no clear D. The CDR3 consists of 12 residues. CDR1 SGDLS and CDR2 YYNGEE come from the germline V gene. Trimming left V 3 bases short and J 5 bases short, with 8 bases between. CDR3 nucleotides: TGTGCCAGCAGCGAATCCCTGTATGGCTACACCTTC. Amino acid sequence: CASSESLYGYTF.

The genes are TRBV9 and TRBJ2-3; 13 bases are a match to TRBD2. This CDR3 region has 16 residues. The germline V gene has CDR1 SGDLS and CDR2 YYNGEE. Trimming removed 3 bases from V and 1 base from J; junction bases left unmatched: 2. The CDR3 nucleotides read TGTGCCAGCAGCGGAGGGACTAGCGGGGGCACAGATACGCAGTATTTT. It codes for CASSGGTSGGTDTQYF.

This chain joins TRBV2 and TRBJ2-5, with 7 positions matching TRBD2. V lost 2 bases, J lost 4 bases, and 4 bases stayed unmatched. The CDR3 runs 14 residues. The V gene's germline CDR1 is SNHLY and CDR2 FYNNEI. The DNA of the CDR3 is TGTGCCAGCAGTGAATGGGGGGGTGGAGAGACCCAGTACTTC. It is translated as CASSEWGGGETQYF.

This clone is a singleton in its sample. The gene calls are TRBV7-2 and TRBJ1-3; D gene unclear. The germline V and J ends were trimmed by 5 bases and 0 bases, with 14 bases remaining between them. In germline, CDR1 is SGHTA, CDR2 FQGNSA. This CDR3 has 16 amino acids. In DNA form, the CDR3 reads TGTGCCAGCAGCCGTGACCCGCTCTACTCTGGAAACACCATATATTTT. Amino acid sequence: CASSRDPLYSGNTIYF.

The V call is TRBV29-1, the J call TRBJ1-2; D possibly corresponds to TRBD1 (5 bases). V was cut by 5 bases and J by 3 bases, with 7 bases left in between. The germline gives CDR1 SQVTM, CDR2 ANQGSEA. CDR3 length: 11 amino acids. The DNA of the CDR3 is TGCAGCGTTTTGGGACACTATGGCTACACCTTC. Protein: CSVLGHYGYTF.